One sample yielded the 30 T cell receptor beta chains listed below, sequenced in a study of blood T cells in healthy people across ages (dated by TCRdb to 2013 to 2016). The library was made by 5' RACE. TCRdb lists the instrument as Illumina HiSeq 2500. A second PCR of roughly 7 to 11 cycles was performed with a sample-barcoded 5' primer and a J-beta primer mix. Using fastp at Q25 and MiXCR, TCRdb reprocessed the public reads and kept productive beta chains. Every entry covers one CDR3 protein and lists the most common genes and DNA from its rows. In this sample the table shows under 1,100,000 distinct CDR3 sequences, about 25% of which occur a single time. The leading ten clones occupy about 0.72% of the sample. These data are also associated with another study on T cells of mothers and their children.

Input material: blood. The receptor source for this set is a girl under 10 years old in good health.

This clonotype showed up just a few times. The genes are TRBV3-1 and TRBJ2-5, with D possibly being TRBD2 (6 bases). This CDR3 region has 16 residues. V lost 3 bases and J lost 5, with 19 bases in between. The V gene's germline CDR1 is LGHDT and CDR2 YNNKEL (reference sequence). The CDR3 sequence is CASSQRDSGWLETQYF. In DNA form, the CDR3 reads TGTGCCAGCAGCCAGCGGGACTCAGGATGGTTGGAGACCCAGTACTTC.

This clonotype was found a few times. The chain uses TRBV4-1 and TRBJ2-3; 8 positions agree with TRBD2. Germline CDR1 and CDR2: MGHRA and YSYEKL. CDR3 length equals 16 residues. The V segment lost 4 bases and the J segment 4 bases; nucleotides outside the gene matches: 10. In nucleotides, the CDR3 is TGCGCCAGCAGCCGATCGGGACTAGAGTTTTCAGATACGCAGTATTTT. It specifies CASSRSGLEFSDTQYF.

The rearrangement uses TRBV20-1 and TRBJ2-7; 7 bases agree with TRBD1. Germline lookup yields CDR1 DFQATT and CDR2 SNEGSKA (reference sequence). This CDR3 comprises 13 residues. V shed 6 bases and J 4 bases; nucleotides not matched to a gene: 9. The CDR3 DNA reads as TGCAGTGCAGGACAGGCAATTAGTTACGAGCAGTACTTC. It translates to CSAGQAISYEQYF.

The genes are TRBV29-1 and TRBJ1-6; D perhaps matches TRBD1 (6 bases). The germline V and J ends were trimmed by 4 bases and 8 bases, with 30 bases remaining between them. This CDR3 contains 19 residues. The germline CDR1 and CDR2 sequences are SQVTM and ANQGSEA. DNA of the CDR3: TGCAGCGTTGTTCTTGGGGCCAGAGAGGGCGGACAGAAAGATTCACCCCTCCACTTT. This sequence encodes CSVVLGAREGGQKDSPLHF.

V and J are TRBV5-6 and TRBJ2-3; tentative D call: TRBD1 (6 bases). Germline assignment: CDR1 SGHDT and CDR2 YYEEEE. The length of the CDR3 is 15 residues. V was trimmed by 2 bases and J by 0 bases, leaving 10 bases between them. CDR3 sequence: CASSFYRDSTDTQYF. In DNA form, the CDR3 reads TGTGCCAGCAGCTTCTACAGGGATAGCACAGATACGCAGTATTTT.

This clonotype has just one count. V usage is TRBV20-1 and J usage is TRBJ2-7; tentatively, D is TRBD1 (5 bases). Germline CDR1 and CDR2: DFQATT and SNEGSKA (reference sequence). V lost 5 bases, J lost 4 bases, and 9 bases lay in between. The CDR3 is 11 residues long. Here the CDR3 DNA reads TGCAGTGCTGAAGGGGTGTACGAGCAGTACTTC. Its protein is CSAEGVYEQYF.

This clonotype was seen a few times. V gene TRBV12-3 or TRBV12-4 combines with J gene TRBJ1-3; TRBD1 might be the D (6 bases). V was clipped by 10 bases and J by 1 base, with 17 bases between them. The CDR3 is made up of 15 amino acids. The CDR3 here is CATLFPDRSGNTIYF. DNA for the CDR3: TGTGCCACTTTATTCCCGGACAGATCTGGAAACACCATATATTTT.

This clonotype was detected a few times. The chain links TRBV6-2 or TRBV6-3 to TRBJ2-7, with no clear D. CDR3 length equals 12 residues. Trimming stripped 6 bases from V and 4 bases from J, with 10 bases between. Germline-derived CDR1 and CDR2 are MNHEY and SVGEGT. CDR3 amino acids: CASSLNRYEQYF. The CDR3 DNA reads as TGTGCCAGCAGCCTAAACAGATACGAGCAGTACTTC.

V and J are TRBV3-1 and TRBJ2-7, with 7 bases fitting TRBD1. V lost 4 bases and J lost 5; bases outside the gene matches: 8. CDR3 size: 14 residues. Germline-derived CDR1 and CDR2 are LGHDT and YNNKEL (reference sequence). The CDR3 spells CASSLRIGGHEQYF. The CDR3 nucleotides are TGTGCCAGCAGCCTGAGGATAGGGGGCCACGAGCAGTACTTC.

This clonotype was picked up a small number of times. J is TRBJ2-7 and V is TRBV20-1; D is undetermined. The CDR3 length is 12 residues. Germline CDR1 DFQATT, CDR2 SNEGSKA (reference sequence). V gave up 4 bases and J gave up 4 bases, with 11 bases separating them. The CDR3 sequence: CSANEVGYEQYF. The CDR3 nucleotides are TGCAGTGCTAACGAGGTGGGGTACGAGCAGTACTTC.

This clonotype was counted between two and nine times. V gene TRBV27 combines with J gene TRBJ2-3, with unresolved D. The germline V and J ends were trimmed by 4 bases and 3 bases, with 8 bases remaining between them. The germline V gene has CDR1 MNHEY and CDR2 SMNVEV (reference sequence). CDR3 length: 13 residues. In DNA, the CDR3 is TGTGCCAGCAGTTCCTGGCGGACAGATACGCAGTATTTT. Its translation: CASSSWRTDTQYF.

The chain has TRBV9 and TRBJ2-3; D is ambiguous. This CDR3 region has 15 residues. Germline values: CDR1 SGDLS, CDR2 YYNGEE. V was clipped by 3 bases and J by 2 bases, with 13 bases between them. CDR3 sequence: CASSGGPSITDTQYF. The CDR3 bases are TGTGCCAGCAGCGGAGGACCTTCCATCACAGATACGCAGTATTTT.

V usage is TRBV3-1 and J usage is TRBJ2-7, with D possibly being TRBD2 (6 bases). Between the trimmed V and J ends, which lost 8 bases and 3 bases, there was a span of 17 bases. Germline loops: CDR1 LGHDT, CDR2 YNNKEL (reference sequence). The CDR3 extends over 14 amino acids. The CDR3 DNA reads as TGTGCCAGCGGCGTCGGGACTGACCTCTACGAGCAGTACTTC. Protein sequence: CASGVGTDLYEQYF.

The chain links TRBV29-1 to TRBJ2-3, with TRBD2 matching over 10 bases. The CDR3 is 20 residues long. V shed 0 bases and J 2 bases; nucleotides not matched to a gene: 17. The germline V gene has CDR1 SQVTM and CDR2 ANQGSEA. The CDR3 sequence is CSVEDLLGLAEVLSTDTQYF. Written as DNA, the CDR3 is TGCAGCGTTGAAGATCTGTTAGGACTAGCGGAAGTATTATCCACAGATACGCAGTATTTT.

This clonotype was detected only a few times. The chain joins TRBV4-2 to TRBJ2-1; TRBD2 agrees at 9 bases. Germline loops: CDR1 LGHNA, CDR2 YNFKEQ. The CDR3 runs 16 residues. The ends lost 0 bases at V and 4 bases at J; junction bases unmatched: 4. This chain's CDR3 is CASSQDKSGGYNEQFF. CDR3 nucleotide sequence: TGTGCCAGCAGCCAAGACAAAAGCGGGGGGTACAATGAGCAGTTCTTC.

This chain uses TRBV29-1 with TRBJ2-5; weak D call: TRBD1 (5 bases). The DNA matches TRBJ2-7 better at its end, which makes the J call doubtful. Germline assignment: CDR1 SQVTM and CDR2 ANQGSEA. The CDR3 has 12 amino acids. The chain's CDR3 is CSVEEGLYEQYF. The CDR3 nucleotides read TGCAGCGTTGAAGAGGGGCTCTACGAGCAGTACTTC.

As to this clonotype: This sequence may be a read error, since a much larger clone differs from it by one base. V usage is TRBV27 and J usage is TRBJ2-5; the D gene is possibly TRBD1 (6 bases). CDR3 size: 13 residues. The V end lost 0 bases, the J end lost 13 bases, and 15 bases lay between the germline ends. Germline CDR1 MNHEY, CDR2 SMNVEV (reference sequence). CDR3 sequence: CASSLSMGALLYF. As DNA, the CDR3 is TGTGCCAGCAGTTTATCGATGGGGGCCCTGCTGTACTTC.

This clonotype was seen a handful of times. The chain joins TRBV12-5 to TRBJ2-5, with D uncertain. The J call may be mistaken, given a closer DNA end match to TRBJ2-7. CDR1 LGHNT and CDR2 FRNRAP come from the germline V gene. The CDR3 contains 12 residues. The chain's CDR3 is CASGLDPYEQYF. The CDR3 DNA reads TGTGCTAGTGGTTTGGATCCCTACGAGCAGTACTTC.

This clonotype was found once. The chain carries TRBV7-9 and TRBJ2-7; D is unclear. Trimming shortened V by 5 bases and J by 1 base, and 9 bases separated the two germline ends. The CDR3 contains 13 residues. In germline, CDR1 is SEHNR, CDR2 FQNEAQ (reference sequence). CDR3 in amino acids: CASSNGWSYEQYF. The CDR3 nucleotides read TGTGCCAGCAGCAATGGTTGGTCCTACGAGCAGTACTTC. The full variable domain, in which reference TRBV7-9 and TRBJ2-7 provide the parts outside the CDR3, is DTGVSQNPRHKITKRGQNVTFRCDPISEHNRLYWYRQTLGQGPEFLTYFQNEAQLEKSRLLSDRFSAERPKGSFSTLEIQRTEQGDSAMYLCASSNGWSYEQYFGPGTRLTVT.

The chain employs TRBV29-1 and TRBJ2-2, with D perhaps TRBD1 (6 bases). The CDR3 has 14 amino acids. V lost 3 bases, J lost 5 bases, and 13 bases lay in between. From germline, CDR1 is SQVTM and CDR2 ANQGSEA. Here the CDR3 reads CSVEVGARTGELFF. In DNA, the CDR3 is TGCAGCGTTGAGGTGGGGGCGAGGACCGGGGAGCTGTTTTTT.

The V and J genes are TRBV29-1 and TRBJ2-5; 8 bases are shared with TRBD2. CDR1 SQVTM and CDR2 ANQGSEA come from the germline V gene. This CDR3 region has 14 residues. The junction had 6 bases not matched to a gene; V was cut back by 2 bases and J by 4 bases. The CDR3, as DNA: TGCAGCGTTGAACCACGGCTAGCGGGAGAGACCCAGTACTTC. This codes for CSVEPRLAGETQYF.

This clonotype was observed a few times. The chain carries TRBV20-1 and TRBJ2-1, with 9 bases lining up with TRBD1. The ends lost 3 bases at V and 4 bases at J; junction bases unmatched: 10. The CDR3 spans 16 residues. The germline CDR1 and CDR2 sequences are DFQATT and SNEGSKA (reference sequence). This chain's CDR3 is CSASPPPDRGYNEQFF. The CDR3 DNA follows: TGCAGTGCTAGCCCCCCCCCGGACAGGGGTTACAATGAGCAGTTCTTC.

V and J are TRBV6-6 and TRBJ1-1; D unclear. The CDR3 runs to 13 residues. V was shortened by 0 bases and J by 8 bases, with 10 bases between the two germline ends. Germline loops: CDR1 MNHNY, CDR2 SVGAGI (reference sequence). CDR3 protein: CASSYSVQREAFF. The CDR3 bases are TGTGCCAGCAGTTACTCGGTACAGCGCGAAGCTTTCTTT.

This clonotype was seen a few times. This rearrangement joins TRBV2 to TRBJ1-2; TRBD1 aligns across 7 bases. The germline V gene encodes CDR1 SNHLY and CDR2 FYNNEI. V was pared by 4 bases and J by 4 bases, with 9 bases of the junction left unmatched. The CDR3 runs 15 residues. The CDR3 loop is CASSAIPTGSYGYTF. Written as DNA, the CDR3 is TGTGCCAGCAGTGCAATCCCGACAGGGAGCTATGGCTACACCTTC.

The chain carries TRBV7-3 and TRBJ2-3; 9 bases match TRBD2. Trimming took 5 bases from V and 6 from J; bases not matched to a gene: 12. The CDR3 runs 16 residues. CDR1 is SGHTA and CDR2 is FQGTGA in the germline V gene. The chain's CDR3 is CASSPGKRGAVDTQYF. The DNA of the CDR3 is TGTGCCAGCAGCCCGGGGAAGCGGGGGGCCGTGGATACGCAGTATTTT.

This clonotype showed up just once. This chain joins TRBV29-1 and TRBJ2-3; 7 positions match TRBD2. The CDR3 length is 15 residues. The ends lost 5 bases at V and 2 bases at J; junction bases unmatched: 10. Germline assignment: CDR1 SQVTM and CDR2 ANQGSEA. DNA for the CDR3: TGCAGCGTTCTAGGATGGCGGGAGATCACAGATACGCAGTATTTT. Translation gives CSVLGWREITDTQYF.

V and J are TRBV7-9 and TRBJ1-2, with no clear D. The germline V gene encodes CDR1 SEHNR and CDR2 FQNEAQ (reference sequence). Trimming cost V 5 bases and J 3 bases, with 16 bases left between them. The CDR3 is made up of 15 amino acids. The CDR3 DNA follows: TGTGCCAGCAGCAACGACCGACCGGAAGACTATGGCTACACCTTC. This encodes CASSNDRPEDYGYTF.

A few counts support this clonotype. V is TRBV7-3 and J is TRBJ1-1, with a possible D match to TRBD1 (5 bases). In germline, CDR1 is SGHTA, CDR2 FQGTGA. The germline V and J ends were trimmed by 4 bases and 3 bases, with 12 bases remaining between them. The CDR3 totals 14 residues. The CDR3 bases are TGTGCCAGCAGCTACTTGGTAGGGGACACTGAAGCTTTCTTT. Its protein is CASSYLVGDTEAFF.

The chain is built from TRBV7-9 and TRBJ1-2; 7 bases line up with TRBD1. V was pared by 8 bases and J by 0 bases, with 6 bases of the junction left unmatched. The germline V gene encodes CDR1 SEHNR and CDR2 FQNEAQ (reference sequence). The CDR3 sequence is 14 residues long. In DNA, the CDR3 is TGTGCCAGCGGGCAGGGGGTTTCTAACTATGGCTACACCTTC. As protein: CASGQGVSNYGYTF. The entire variable domain, with the rest obtained from reference TRBV7-9 and TRBJ1-2, is as follows: DTGVSQNPRHKITKRGQNVTFRCDPISEHNRLYWYRQTLGQGPEFLTYFQNEAQLEKSRLLSDRFSAERPKGSFSTLEIQRTEQGDSAMYLCASGQGVSNYGYTFGSGTRLTVV.

This clonotype was counted only a few times. In nucleotides, the CDR3 is TGCAGCGCTTTGCGATCGGGTCAGGATGAAAAACTGTTTTTT. Amino acid sequence: CSALRSGQDEKLFF. The gene calls are TRBV29-1 and TRBJ1-4, with D unclear. CDR3 length: 14 amino acids. CDR1 is SQVTM and CDR2 is ANQGSEA in the germline V gene. Trimming removed 7 bases at V and 6 bases at J, with 18 bases between.